This T cell receptor beta chain emerged from a study of T cells after yellow fever vaccination. Study results and caveats: The secondary response showed a weaker magnitude and a faster peak, day 5 versus 15. Contamination of FACS-sorted repertoires by abundant clonotypes from the bulk population could occur. Of the clonotypes, a small share occurred in both CD4 and CD8 compartments. At 95% to 96% for CD4 and almost 90% for CD8, most primary-vaccination clones showed up again after the booster.

A single record per CDR3 protein comes from TCRdb applying MiXCR to the 5' RACE reads. The table lists some 390,000 distinct CDR3 sequences, approximately 19% of them singletons. CDR1 SGHTA and CDR2 FQGNSA come from the germline V gene. The CDR3 runs 16 residues. V gave up 2 bases and J gave up 0 bases, with 13 bases separating them. In the case of this clonotype: Its antigen is not known.

The sequencing used PBMCs, collected before the yellow fever booster vaccination. The chain recombines TRBV7-2 with TRBJ2-5; D is possibly TRBD2 (5 bases). The clonotype was recovered from a man younger than 35 who received the YFV17D yellow fever vaccine. CDR3 loop: CASSLIQRSYQETQYF. DNA of the CDR3: TGTGCCAGCAGCTTAATCCAGCGGTCGTACCAAGAGACCCAGTACTTC. Based on the CDR3 plus reference TRBV7-2 and TRBJ2-5, the full variable domain is GAGVSQSPSNKVTEKGKDVELRCDPISGHTALYWYRQSLGQGLEFLIYFQGNSAPDKSGLPSDRFSAERTGGSVSTLTIQRTQQEDSAVYLCASSLIQRSYQETQYFGPGTRLLVL.